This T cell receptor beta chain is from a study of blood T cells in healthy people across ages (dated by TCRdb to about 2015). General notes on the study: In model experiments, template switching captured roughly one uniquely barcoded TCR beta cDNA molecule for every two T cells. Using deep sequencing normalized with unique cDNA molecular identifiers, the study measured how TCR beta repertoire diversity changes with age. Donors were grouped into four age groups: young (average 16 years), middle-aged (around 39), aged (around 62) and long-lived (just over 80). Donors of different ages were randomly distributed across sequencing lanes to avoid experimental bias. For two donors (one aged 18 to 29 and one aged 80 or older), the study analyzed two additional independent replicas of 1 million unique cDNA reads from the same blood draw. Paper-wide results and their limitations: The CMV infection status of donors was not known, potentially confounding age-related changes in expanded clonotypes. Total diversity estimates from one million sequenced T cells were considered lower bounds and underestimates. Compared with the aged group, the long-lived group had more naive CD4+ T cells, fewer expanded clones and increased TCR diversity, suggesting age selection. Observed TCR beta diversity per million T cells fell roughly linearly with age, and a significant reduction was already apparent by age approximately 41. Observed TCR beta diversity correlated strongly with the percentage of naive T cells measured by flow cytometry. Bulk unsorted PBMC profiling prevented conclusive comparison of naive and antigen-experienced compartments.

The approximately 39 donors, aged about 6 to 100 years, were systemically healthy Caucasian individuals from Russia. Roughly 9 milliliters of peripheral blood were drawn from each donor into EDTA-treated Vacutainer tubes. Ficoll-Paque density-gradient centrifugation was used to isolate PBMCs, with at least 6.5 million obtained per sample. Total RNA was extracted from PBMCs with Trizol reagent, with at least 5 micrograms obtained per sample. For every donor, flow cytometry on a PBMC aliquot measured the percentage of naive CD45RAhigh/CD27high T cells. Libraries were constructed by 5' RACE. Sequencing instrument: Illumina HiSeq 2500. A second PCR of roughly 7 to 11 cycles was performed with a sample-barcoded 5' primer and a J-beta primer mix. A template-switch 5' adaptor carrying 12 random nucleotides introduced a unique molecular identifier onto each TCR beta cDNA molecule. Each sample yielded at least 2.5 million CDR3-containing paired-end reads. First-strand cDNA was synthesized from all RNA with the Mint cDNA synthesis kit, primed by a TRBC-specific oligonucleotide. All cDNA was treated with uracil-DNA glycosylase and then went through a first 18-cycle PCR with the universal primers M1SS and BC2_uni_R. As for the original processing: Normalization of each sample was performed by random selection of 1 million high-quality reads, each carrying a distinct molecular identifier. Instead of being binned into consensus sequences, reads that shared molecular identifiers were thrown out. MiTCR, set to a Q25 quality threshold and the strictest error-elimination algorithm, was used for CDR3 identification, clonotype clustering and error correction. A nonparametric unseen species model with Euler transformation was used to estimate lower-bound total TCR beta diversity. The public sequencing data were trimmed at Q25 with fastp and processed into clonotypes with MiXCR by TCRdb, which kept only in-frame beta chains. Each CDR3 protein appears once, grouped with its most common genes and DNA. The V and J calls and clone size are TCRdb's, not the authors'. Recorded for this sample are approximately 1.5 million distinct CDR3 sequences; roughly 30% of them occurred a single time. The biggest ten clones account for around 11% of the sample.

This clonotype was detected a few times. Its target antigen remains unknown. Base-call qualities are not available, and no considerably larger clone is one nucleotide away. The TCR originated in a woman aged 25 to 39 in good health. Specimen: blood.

This receptor carries the CDR3 CASSLRPRAEAFF. Here is the DNA: TGTGCCAGCAGCTTAAGGCCTAGGGCTGAAGCTTTCTTT. This sequence uses TRBV7-3 and TRBJ1-1, with no confident D gene call. Spanning cysteine to phenylalanine, the CDR3 consists of 13 amino acids. Here the CDR3 DNA is all that survives: 39 bases in frame from base 1. Trimming costs V 1 base and J 6 bases, and their ends lie 9 bases apart. The germline V gene encodes CDR1 SGHTA and CDR2 FQGTGA.